The clone carrying this TCR beta chain was counted once. Its antigen remains unknown. These data originate in a study of lymphopenia after photon versus proton radiotherapy. TCRdb's copy holds only in-frame clones and misses some; the assay was immunoSEQ multiplex PCR. This table has 15,000 to 20,000 clones, 92% appearing once. This CDR3 is built from 16 residues. The V and J ends lost 2 bases and 7 bases, in that order; junction bases with no gene match: 7. CDR1 and CDR2 (germline): SGHRS, YFSETQ. The study, taken as a whole, reports: After the lymphocyte nadir, photon-treated repertoires showed oligoclonal expansion, especially of CD8+ Temra cells. Better survival with proton therapy was suggested as possible, not demonstrated. In patients who died, overall survival fell as post-nadir TCR diversity dropped more. Relative stability marked proton patients; photon patients lost diversity and naive cells.

The chain carries TRBV5-1 and TRBJ2-1; TRBD2 agrees at 12 bases. The material was peripheral blood, obtained from a patient treated with photon-based radiotherapy. This receptor was taken from a woman in her forties with cholangiocarcinoma. The CDR3 DNA reads as TGCGCCAGCAGCTTTCAACTAGCGGGAGGTGGGAATGAGCAGTTCTTC. It translates to CASSFQLAGGGNEQFF.